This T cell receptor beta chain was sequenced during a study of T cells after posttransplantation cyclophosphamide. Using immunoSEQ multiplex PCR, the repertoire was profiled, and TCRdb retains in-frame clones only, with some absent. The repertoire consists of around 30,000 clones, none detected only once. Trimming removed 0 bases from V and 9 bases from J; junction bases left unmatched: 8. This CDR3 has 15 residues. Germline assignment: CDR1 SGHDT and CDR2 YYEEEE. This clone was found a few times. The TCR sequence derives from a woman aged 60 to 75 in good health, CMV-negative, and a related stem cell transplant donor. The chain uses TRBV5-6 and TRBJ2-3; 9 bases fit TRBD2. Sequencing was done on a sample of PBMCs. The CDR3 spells CASSLEARAGGTQYF. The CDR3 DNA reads TGTGCCAGCAGCTTGGAGGCGAGGGCGGGGGGGACGCAGTATTTT.